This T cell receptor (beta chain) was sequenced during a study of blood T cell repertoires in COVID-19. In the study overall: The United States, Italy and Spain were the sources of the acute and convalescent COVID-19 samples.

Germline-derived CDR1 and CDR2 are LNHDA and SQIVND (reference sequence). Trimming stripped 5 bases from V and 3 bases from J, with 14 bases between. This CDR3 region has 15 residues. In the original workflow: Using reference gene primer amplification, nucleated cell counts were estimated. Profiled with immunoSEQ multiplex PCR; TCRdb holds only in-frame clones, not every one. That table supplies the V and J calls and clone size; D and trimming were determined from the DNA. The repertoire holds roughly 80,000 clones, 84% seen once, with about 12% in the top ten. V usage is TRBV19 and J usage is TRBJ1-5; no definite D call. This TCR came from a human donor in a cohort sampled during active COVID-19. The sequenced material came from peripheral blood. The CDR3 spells CASSLFFSYNQPQHF. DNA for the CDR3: TGTGCCAGTAGTTTGTTTTTCAGTTACAATCAGCCCCAGCATTTT.